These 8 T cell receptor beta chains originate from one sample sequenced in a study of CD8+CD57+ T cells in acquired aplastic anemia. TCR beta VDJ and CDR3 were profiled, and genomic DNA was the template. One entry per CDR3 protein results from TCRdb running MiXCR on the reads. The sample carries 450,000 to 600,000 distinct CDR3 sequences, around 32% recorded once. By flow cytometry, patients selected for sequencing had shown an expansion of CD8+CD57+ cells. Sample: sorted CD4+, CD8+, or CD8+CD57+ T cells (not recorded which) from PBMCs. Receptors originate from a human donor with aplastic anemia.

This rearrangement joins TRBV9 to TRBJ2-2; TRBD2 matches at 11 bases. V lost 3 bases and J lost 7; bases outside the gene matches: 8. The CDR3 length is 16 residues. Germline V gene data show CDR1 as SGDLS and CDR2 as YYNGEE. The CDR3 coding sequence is TGTGCCAGCAGCGCCCGACTAGCGGGGACGGTCGGGGAGCTGTTTTTT. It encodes CASSARLAGTVGELFF.

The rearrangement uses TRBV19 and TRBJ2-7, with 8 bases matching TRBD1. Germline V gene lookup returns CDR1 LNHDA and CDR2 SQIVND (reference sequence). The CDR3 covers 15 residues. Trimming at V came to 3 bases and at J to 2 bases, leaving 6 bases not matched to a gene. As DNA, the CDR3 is TGTGCCAGTAGTATCCAGGGACAGGAGGCCTACGAGCAGTACTTC. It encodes CASSIQGQEAYEQYF.

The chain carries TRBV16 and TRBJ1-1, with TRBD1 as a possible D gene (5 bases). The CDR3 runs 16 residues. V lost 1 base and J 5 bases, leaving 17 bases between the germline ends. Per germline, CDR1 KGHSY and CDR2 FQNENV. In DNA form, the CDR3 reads TGTGCCAGCAGCCAATGGGTATCGGGGGTTCGGACTGAAGCTTTCTTT. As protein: CASSQWVSGVRTEAFF.

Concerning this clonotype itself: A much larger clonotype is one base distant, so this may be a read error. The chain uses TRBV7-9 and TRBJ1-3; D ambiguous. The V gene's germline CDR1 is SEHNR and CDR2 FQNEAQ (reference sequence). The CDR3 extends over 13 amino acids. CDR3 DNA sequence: TGTGCCAGCAGCGATAGACTTGGAAACGCCATATATTTT. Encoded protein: CASSDRLGNAIYF.

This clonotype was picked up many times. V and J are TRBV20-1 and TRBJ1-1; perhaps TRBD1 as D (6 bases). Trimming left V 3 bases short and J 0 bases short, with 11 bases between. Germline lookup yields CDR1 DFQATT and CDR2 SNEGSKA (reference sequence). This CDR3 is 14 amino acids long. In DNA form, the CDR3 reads TGCAGTGCTAGGCGGACAGCGATGAACACTGAAGCTTTCTTT. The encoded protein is CSARRTAMNTEAFF.

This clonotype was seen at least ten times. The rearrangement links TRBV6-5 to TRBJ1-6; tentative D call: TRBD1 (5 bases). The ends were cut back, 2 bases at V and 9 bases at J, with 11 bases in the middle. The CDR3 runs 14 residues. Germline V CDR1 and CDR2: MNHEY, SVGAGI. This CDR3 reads CASSYVGEGSPLHF. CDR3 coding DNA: TGTGCCAGCAGTTACGTAGGGGAAGGTTCACCCCTCCACTTT.

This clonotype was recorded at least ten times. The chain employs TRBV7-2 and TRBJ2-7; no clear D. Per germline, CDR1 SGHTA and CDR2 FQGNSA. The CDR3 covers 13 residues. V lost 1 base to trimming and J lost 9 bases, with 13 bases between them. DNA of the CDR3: TGTGCCAGCAGCTTAGTTCGAGGTAATGGGCAGTACTTC. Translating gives CASSLVRGNGQYF.

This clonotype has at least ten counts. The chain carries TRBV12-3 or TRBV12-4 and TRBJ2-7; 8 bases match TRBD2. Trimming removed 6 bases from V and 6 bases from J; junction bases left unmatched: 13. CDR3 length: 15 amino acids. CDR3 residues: CASSLPGTRGGEQYF. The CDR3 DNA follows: TGTGCCAGCAGCCTTCCCGGGACTAGGGGTGGCGAGCAGTACTTC.